This paragraph reports one TCR beta chain. The entry originates in a study of T cell responses to AZD1222 COVID-19 vaccine. The table came from immunoSEQ multiplex PCR; TCRdb's copy has only in-frame clones and leaves some out. The sample has 140,000 to 150,000 clones, about 90% seen once. The specimen was peripheral blood, collected on day 0 of AZD1222 vaccination. This TCR came from an adult in good health.

This chain's CDR3 is CSVESQAAGEKLFF. The DNA for the CDR3 is TGCAGCGTTGAAAGCCAGGCCGCGGGTGAAAAACTGTTTTTT. V is TRBV29-1 and J is TRBJ1-4; D is unresolved. The CDR3 has 14 amino acids. V was clipped by 2 bases and J by 7 bases, with 14 bases between them. Germline CDR1 and CDR2: SQVTM and ANQGSEA. The variable domain in full, completed from reference TRBV29-1 and TRBJ1-4, reads SAVISQKPSRDICQRGTSLTIQCQVDSQVTMMFWYRQQPGQSLTLIATANQGSEATYESGFVIDKFPISRPNLTFSTLTVSNMSPEDSSIYLCSVESQAAGEKLFFGSGTQLSVL.